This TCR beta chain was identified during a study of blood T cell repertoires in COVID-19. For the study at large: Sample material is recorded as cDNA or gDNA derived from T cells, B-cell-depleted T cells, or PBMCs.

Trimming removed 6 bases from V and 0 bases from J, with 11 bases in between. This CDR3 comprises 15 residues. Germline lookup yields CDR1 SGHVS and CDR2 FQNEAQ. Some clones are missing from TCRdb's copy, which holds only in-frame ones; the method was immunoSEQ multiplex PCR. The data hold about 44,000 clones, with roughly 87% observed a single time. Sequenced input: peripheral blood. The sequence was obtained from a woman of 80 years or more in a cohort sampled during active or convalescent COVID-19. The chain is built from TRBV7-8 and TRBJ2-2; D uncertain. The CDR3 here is CASRISRSNTGELFF. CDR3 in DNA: TGTGCCAGCAGGATTAGTCGTTCGAACACCGGGGAGCTGTTTTTT. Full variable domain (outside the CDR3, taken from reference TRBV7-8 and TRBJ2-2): GAGVSQSPRYKVAKRGQDVALRCDPISGHVSLFWYQQALGQGPEFLTYFQNEAQLDKSGLPSDRFFAERPEGSVSTLKIQRTQQEDSAVYLCASRISRSNTGELFFGEGSRLTVL.